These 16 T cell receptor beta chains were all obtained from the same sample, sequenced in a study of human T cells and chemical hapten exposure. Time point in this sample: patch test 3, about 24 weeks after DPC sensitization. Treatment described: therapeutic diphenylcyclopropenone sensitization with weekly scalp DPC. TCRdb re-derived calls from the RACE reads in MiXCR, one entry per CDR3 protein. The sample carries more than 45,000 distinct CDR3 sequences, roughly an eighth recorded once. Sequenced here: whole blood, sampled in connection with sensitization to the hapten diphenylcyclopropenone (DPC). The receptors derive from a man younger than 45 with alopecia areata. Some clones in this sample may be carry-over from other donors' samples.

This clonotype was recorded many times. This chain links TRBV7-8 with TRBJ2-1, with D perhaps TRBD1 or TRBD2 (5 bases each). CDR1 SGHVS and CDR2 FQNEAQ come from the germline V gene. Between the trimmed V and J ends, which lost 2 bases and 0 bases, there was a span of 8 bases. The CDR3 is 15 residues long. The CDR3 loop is CASSLWGSSYNEQFF. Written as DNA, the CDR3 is TGTGCCAGCAGCTTATGGGGGAGCTCCTACAATGAGCAGTTCTTC.

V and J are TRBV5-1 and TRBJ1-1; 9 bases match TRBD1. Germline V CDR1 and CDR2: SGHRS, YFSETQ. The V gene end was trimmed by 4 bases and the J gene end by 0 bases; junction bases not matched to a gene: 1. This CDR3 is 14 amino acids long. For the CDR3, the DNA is TGCGCCAGCAGCAGGGACAGGGTGAACACTGAAGCTTTCTTT. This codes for CASSRDRVNTEAFF.

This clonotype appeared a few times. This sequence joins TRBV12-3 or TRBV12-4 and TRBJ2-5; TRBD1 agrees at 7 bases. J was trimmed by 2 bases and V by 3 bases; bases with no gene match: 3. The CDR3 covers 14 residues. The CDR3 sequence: CASSLSRGQETQYF. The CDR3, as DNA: TGTGCCAGCAGTTTGAGCAGGGGGCAAGAGACCCAGTACTTC.

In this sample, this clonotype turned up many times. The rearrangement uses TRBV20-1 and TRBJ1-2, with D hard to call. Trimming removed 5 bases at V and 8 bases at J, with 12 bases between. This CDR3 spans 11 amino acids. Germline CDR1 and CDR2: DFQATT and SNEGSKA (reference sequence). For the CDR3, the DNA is TGCAGTGCTGGGGAGGGTAAAGGCTACACCTTC. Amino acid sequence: CSAGEGKGYTF.

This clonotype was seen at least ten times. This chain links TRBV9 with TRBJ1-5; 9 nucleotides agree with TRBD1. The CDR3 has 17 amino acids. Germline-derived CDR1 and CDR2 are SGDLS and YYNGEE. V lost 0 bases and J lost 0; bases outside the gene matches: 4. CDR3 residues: CASSVDPDRGSNQPQHF. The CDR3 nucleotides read TGTGCCAGCAGCGTAGATCCGGACAGGGGTAGCAATCAGCCCCAGCATTTT.

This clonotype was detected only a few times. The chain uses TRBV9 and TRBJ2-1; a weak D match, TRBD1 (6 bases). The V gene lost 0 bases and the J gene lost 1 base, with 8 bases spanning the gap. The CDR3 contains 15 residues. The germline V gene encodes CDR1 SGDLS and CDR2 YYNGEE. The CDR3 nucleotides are TGTGCCAGCAGCGTAGGAGGGGGTTCCTACAATGAGCAGTTCTTC. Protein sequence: CASSVGGGSYNEQFF.

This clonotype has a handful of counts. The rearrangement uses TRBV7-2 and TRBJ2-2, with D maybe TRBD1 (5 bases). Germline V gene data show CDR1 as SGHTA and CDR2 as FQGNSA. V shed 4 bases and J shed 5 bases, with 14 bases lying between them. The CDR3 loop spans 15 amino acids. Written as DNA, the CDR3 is TGTGCCAGCAGCTCAGGGATTATCGAGACCGGGGAGCTGTTTTTT. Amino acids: CASSSGIIETGELFF.

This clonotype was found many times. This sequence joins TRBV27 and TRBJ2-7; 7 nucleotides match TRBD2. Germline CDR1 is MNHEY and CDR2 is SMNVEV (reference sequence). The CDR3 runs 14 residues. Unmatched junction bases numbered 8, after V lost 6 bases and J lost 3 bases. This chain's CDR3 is CASSHGGTGYEQYF. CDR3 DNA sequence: TGTGCCAGCAGCCACGGGGGGACGGGCTACGAGCAGTACTTC.

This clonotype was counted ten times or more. For the CDR3, the DNA is TGCGCCAGCAGCTTGGCCGGACAGGGGAGCTCCTACGAGCAGTACTTC. It translates to CASSLAGQGSSYEQYF. V gene TRBV5-1 combines with J gene TRBJ2-7; 9 bases map to TRBD1. Trimming at V came to 0 bases and at J to 0 bases, leaving 4 bases not matched to a gene. CDR1 is SGHRS and CDR2 is YFSETQ in the germline V gene. This CDR3 comprises 16 residues.

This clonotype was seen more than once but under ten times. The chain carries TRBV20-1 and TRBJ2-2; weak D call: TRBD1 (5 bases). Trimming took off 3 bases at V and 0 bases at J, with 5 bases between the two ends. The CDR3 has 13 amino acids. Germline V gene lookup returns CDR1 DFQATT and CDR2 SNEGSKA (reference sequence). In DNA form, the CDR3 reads TGCAGTGCTAGGACAGCGAACACCGGGGAGCTGTTTTTT. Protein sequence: CSARTANTGELFF.

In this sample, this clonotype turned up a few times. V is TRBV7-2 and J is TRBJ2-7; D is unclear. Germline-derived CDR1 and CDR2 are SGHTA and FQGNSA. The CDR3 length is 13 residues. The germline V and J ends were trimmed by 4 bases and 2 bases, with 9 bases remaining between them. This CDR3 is CASSSTLPYEQYF. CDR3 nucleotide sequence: TGTGCCAGCAGCTCTACACTTCCCTACGAGCAGTACTTC.

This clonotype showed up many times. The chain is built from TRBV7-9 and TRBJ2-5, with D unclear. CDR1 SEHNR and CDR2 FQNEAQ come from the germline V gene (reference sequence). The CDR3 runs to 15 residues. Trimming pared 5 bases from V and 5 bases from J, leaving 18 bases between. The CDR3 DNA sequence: TGTGCCAGCAGCCACCCCCCGGACGACGAGGAGACCCAGTACTTC. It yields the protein CASSHPPDDEETQYF.

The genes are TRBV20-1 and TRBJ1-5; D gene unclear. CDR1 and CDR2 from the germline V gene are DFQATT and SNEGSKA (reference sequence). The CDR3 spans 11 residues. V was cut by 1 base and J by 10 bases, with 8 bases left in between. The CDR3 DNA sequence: TGCAGTGCTAGAGTAGCCCCCCCCCAGCATTTT. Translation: CSARVAPPQHF.

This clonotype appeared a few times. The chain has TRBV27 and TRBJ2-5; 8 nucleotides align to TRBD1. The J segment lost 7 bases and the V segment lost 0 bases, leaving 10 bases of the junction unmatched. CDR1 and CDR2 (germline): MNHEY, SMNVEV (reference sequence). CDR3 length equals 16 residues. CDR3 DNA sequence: TGTGCCAGCAGTTTATCCCAAAGACAGGGGTCAGGGACCCAGTACTTC. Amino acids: CASSLSQRQGSGTQYF.

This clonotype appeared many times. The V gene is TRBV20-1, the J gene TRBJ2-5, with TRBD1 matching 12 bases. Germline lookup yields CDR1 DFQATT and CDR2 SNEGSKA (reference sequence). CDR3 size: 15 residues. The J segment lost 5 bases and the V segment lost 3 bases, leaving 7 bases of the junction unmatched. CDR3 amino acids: CSARPGQGARETQYF. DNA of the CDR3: TGCAGTGCTAGGCCGGGACAGGGGGCCCGCGAGACCCAGTACTTC.

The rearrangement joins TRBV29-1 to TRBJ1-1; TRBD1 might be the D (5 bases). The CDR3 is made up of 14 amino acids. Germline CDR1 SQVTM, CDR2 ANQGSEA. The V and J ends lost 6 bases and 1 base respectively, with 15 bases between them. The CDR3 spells CSVHRQGRNTEAFF. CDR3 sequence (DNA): TGCAGCGTGCACAGGCAGGGAAGGAACACTGAAGCTTTCTTT.